The 6 T cell receptor beta chains given below trace back to one sample, sequenced in a study of T-cell memory formation after mild COVID-19. TCRdb fed the 5' RACE reads into MiXCR, producing one record per CDR3 protein. The data show 190,000 or so distinct CDR3 sequences, around 21% seen once. Source material: PBMCs or a T cell subset sorted from them (not recorded which). These receptor sequences come from an adult woman who had mild COVID-19 (a few samples of this study predate the infection). Cell type and time point are not known.

This clonotype was observed a few times. CDR3 protein: CASSPPIYDEQFF. DNA of the CDR3: TGTGCCAGCAGCCCACCGATCTATGATGAGCAGTTCTTC. The chain has TRBV7-9 and TRBJ2-1; D uncertain. The V and J ends lost 5 bases and 8 bases respectively, with 13 bases between them. This CDR3 has 13 residues. Germline assignment: CDR1 SEHNR and CDR2 FQNEAQ (reference sequence).

CDR3 bases: TGTGCTAGTGCCAGAGATGACGGGACTCCCTATTTT. This gives the protein CASARDDGTPYF. The chain links TRBV12-5 to TRBJ2-3; D might be TRBD2 (6 bases). Trimming removed 7 bases at V and 15 bases at J, with 20 bases between. The CDR3 runs 12 residues. Looked up from germline, CDR1 is LGHNT and CDR2 is FRNRAP.

This clonotype occurred a few times. V and J are TRBV25-1 and TRBJ2-5; perhaps TRBD2 as D (6 bases). V was clipped by 3 bases and J by 2 bases, with 13 bases between them. In germline, CDR1 is MGHDK, CDR2 SYGVNS. The CDR3 is 15 amino acids. Here the CDR3 reads CASSDSGLTQETQYF. The DNA for the CDR3 is TGTGCCAGCAGTGATTCCGGACTAACGCAAGAGACCCAGTACTTC.

This clonotype has just a few counts. Because it lacks the conserved phenylalanine or tryptophan at the end, this CDR3 is likely a read error. No DNA is shown, since the ends of the CDR3 on it are uncertain; the CDR3 is the one TCRdb lists. This chain joins TRBV27 and TRBJ1-3; the DNA was not compared with TRBD1, the D call given in the table. CDR1 and CDR2 (germline): MNHEY, SMNVEV (reference sequence). Both ends counted, the CDR3 spans 11 residues. CDR3 amino acids: CASRGTGTPPR.

This clonotype was counted ten times or more. The chain recombines TRBV23-1 with TRBJ2-1; the D is unclear. TRBV23-1 is classed as an ORF, of uncertain function. The CDR3 runs to 12 residues. The V end was cut by 0 bases, the J end by 10 bases, with 7 bases between. CDR3 nucleotides: TGCGCCAGCAGTCAATCATCGGTAGAGCAGTTCTTC. This codes for CASSQSSVEQFF.

V and J are TRBV4-2 and TRBJ2-7, with D uncertain. The germline gives CDR1 LGHNA, CDR2 YNFKEQ. The CDR3 covers 14 residues. V was shortened by 0 bases and J by 3 bases, with 9 bases between the two germline ends. The CDR3 DNA reads as TGTGCCAGCAGCCAAGAGGAGCAGCTCTACGAGCAGTACTTC. It encodes CASSQEEQLYEQYF.